What follows describes a single T cell receptor beta chain. Clones were read by immunoSEQ multiplex PCR, and TCRdb kept only the in-frame ones, dropping some. The sample contains 150,000 to 200,000 clones, about nine tenths of which appear only once. Looked up from germline, CDR1 is SGDLS and CDR2 is YYNGEE. The CDR3 contains 17 residues. J gave up 5 bases and V 0 bases, and 9 bases lay outside the gene matches. This entry comes from a study of blood T cell repertoires in COVID-19. The rearrangement joins TRBV9 to TRBJ2-3; TRBD2 matches 10 bases. Sequencing input: peripheral blood. The sequence derives from a man between 40 and 49 years old with acute or convalescent COVID-19. CDR3 in amino acids: CASSVAPLAGDLDTQYF. Written as DNA, the CDR3 is TGTGCCAGCAGCGTAGCTCCCCTAGCGGGGGACTTAGATACGCAGTATTTT.